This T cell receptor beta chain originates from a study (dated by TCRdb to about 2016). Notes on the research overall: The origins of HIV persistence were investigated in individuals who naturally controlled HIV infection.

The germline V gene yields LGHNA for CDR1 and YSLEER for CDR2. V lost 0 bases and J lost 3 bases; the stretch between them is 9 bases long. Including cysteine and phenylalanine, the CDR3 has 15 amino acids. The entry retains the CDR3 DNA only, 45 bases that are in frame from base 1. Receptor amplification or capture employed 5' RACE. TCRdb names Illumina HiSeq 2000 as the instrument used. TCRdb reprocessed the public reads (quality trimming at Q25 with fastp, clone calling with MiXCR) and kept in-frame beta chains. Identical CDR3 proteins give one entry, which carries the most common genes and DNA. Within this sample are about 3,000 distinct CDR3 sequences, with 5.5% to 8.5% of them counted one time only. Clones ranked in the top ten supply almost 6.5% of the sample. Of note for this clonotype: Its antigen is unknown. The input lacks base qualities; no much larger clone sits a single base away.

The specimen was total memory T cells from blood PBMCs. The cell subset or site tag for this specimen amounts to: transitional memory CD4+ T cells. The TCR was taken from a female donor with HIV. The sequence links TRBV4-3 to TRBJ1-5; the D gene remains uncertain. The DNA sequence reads TGCGCCAGCAGCCAAGACAGGATTCCCAATCAGCCCCAGCATTTT. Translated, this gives CASSQDRIPNQPQHF.